These 28 T cell receptor beta chains originate from one sample sequenced in a study of high-grade serous ovarian cancer treatment subgroups. Measured with immunoSEQ multiplex PCR; TCRdb has only the in-frame clones, and not every one. The table records 4,000 to 6,000 clones, about three quarters of them present only once. The tumor samples were collected prior to definitive surgery or chemotherapy. Sequenced sample: tumor tissue. Every receptor here comes from a human donor with high-grade serous ovarian cancer.

V and J are TRBV11-2 and TRBJ1-5; no clear D. The V gene lost 3 bases and the J gene lost 0 bases, with 3 bases spanning the gap. This CDR3 region has 13 residues. The germline gives CDR1 SGHAT, CDR2 FQNNGV. CDR3 DNA: TGTGCCAGCAGCTTGGATAGCAATCAGCCCCAGCATTTT. Translating it yields CASSLDSNQPQHF.

The gene calls are TRBV7-8 and TRBJ1-1; D unclear. This CDR3 is built from 15 residues. Germline loops: CDR1 SGHVS, CDR2 FQNEAQ. V lost 1 base to trimming and J lost 5 bases, with 14 bases between them. The CDR3 spells CASSLGWARSTEAFF. For the CDR3, the DNA is TGTGCCAGCAGCTTAGGATGGGCAAGGTCTACTGAAGCTTTCTTT.

The chain combines TRBV5-8 with TRBJ2-1, with 10 bases lining up with TRBD2. J gave up 2 bases and V 2 bases, and 4 bases lay outside the gene matches. The CDR3 spans 16 residues. Germline CDR1 SGHTS, CDR2 YDEGEE. CDR3 region: CASSFNSGGTYNEQFF. Written as DNA, the CDR3 is TGTGCCAGCAGCTTCAATAGCGGGGGGACCTACAATGAGCAGTTCTTC.

The V gene is TRBV28, the J gene TRBJ2-5; 8 bases are a match to TRBD1. J lost 5 bases, V lost 6 bases, and 8 bases had no gene match. CDR1 is MDHEN, CDR2 SYDVKM, per germline. The length of the CDR3 is 14 residues. The DNA of the CDR3 is TGTGCCAGCAGGCAGGGGGCCGGCTGGGAGACCCAGTACTTC. Translated: CASRQGAGWETQYF.

The chain combines TRBV9 with TRBJ1-1; D is unclear. This CDR3 has 13 residues. CDR1 and CDR2 from the germline V gene are SGDLS and YYNGEE. The V end lost 3 bases, the J end lost 6 bases, and 12 bases lay between the germline ends. The CDR3 coding sequence is TGTGCCAGCAGCGCAACTAGTATAGCTGAAGCTTTCTTT. This codes for CASSATSIAEAFF.

The CDR3, as DNA: TGTGCCAGCAGCCCCCGGACAGGGAGAGGCAGCTTTGAAAAACTGTTTTTT. The encoded protein is CASSPRTGRGSFEKLFF. The chain has TRBV9 and TRBJ1-4; 8 bases agree with TRBD1. Germline V gene sequence: CDR1 SGDLS, CDR2 YYNGEE. V shed 4 bases and J 7 bases; nucleotides not matched to a gene: 15. The CDR3 extends over 17 amino acids.

The chain couples TRBV28 to TRBJ2-3; no clear D gene. Germline lookup yields CDR1 MDHEN and CDR2 SYDVKM. V was shortened by 10 bases and J by 0 bases, with 26 bases between the two germline ends. The CDR3 loop spans 18 amino acids. CDR3 sequence reads: CATPETQKFPFSTDTQYF. CDR3 bases: TGTGCCACCCCAGAGACACAAAAGTTCCCCTTTAGCACAGATACGCAGTATTTT.

V is TRBV11-2 and J is TRBJ2-7; D unclear. The CDR3 runs to 15 residues. The germline V gene has CDR1 SGHAT and CDR2 FQNNGV. V gave up 3 bases and J gave up 4 bases, with 16 bases separating them. The CDR3 DNA sequence: TGTGCCAGCAGCTTTCGGGCAGACCCGAAATACGAGCAGTACTTC. Protein sequence: CASSFRADPKYEQYF.

This chain uses TRBV4-1 with TRBJ2-3; 8 bases map to TRBD2. Germline assignment: CDR1 MGHRA and CDR2 YSYEKL. This CDR3 contains 16 residues. Losses at the gene ends were 1 base for V and 1 base for J; bases not matched to a gene: 4. The CDR3 loop is CASSQVQLAGTDTQYF. The CDR3, as DNA: TGCGCCAGCAGCCAAGTCCAACTAGCGGGCACAGATACGCAGTATTTT.

The V gene is TRBV2, the J gene TRBJ2-7, with D possibly TRBD2 on 6 matching bases. V was pared by 7 bases and J by 3 bases, with 16 bases between. Looked up from germline, CDR1 is SNHLY and CDR2 is FYNNEI. This CDR3 spans 14 amino acids. The CDR3 sequence: CASKVGGEVYEQYF. CDR3 bases: TGTGCCAGCAAGGTGGGCGGGGAAGTCTACGAGCAGTACTTC.

V usage is TRBV28 and J usage is TRBJ2-2, with D possibly matching TRBD1 (5 bases). V shed 6 bases and J shed 4 bases, with 21 bases lying between them. This CDR3 has 17 residues. In germline, CDR1 is MDHEN, CDR2 SYDVKM. DNA for the CDR3: TGTGCCAGCAGCCCCGCGTCGGCAGGGTCCCGCACCGGGGAGCTGTTTTTT. Translating it yields CASSPASAGSRTGELFF.

This clone has more than one count but fewer than ten. This chain connects TRBV9 to TRBJ2-1; the D gene could be TRBD1 or TRBD2 (5 bases each). The CDR3 is 15 residues long. Germline V gene lookup returns CDR1 SGDLS and CDR2 YYNGEE. Trimming pared 0 bases from V and 8 bases from J, leaving 15 bases between. Here the CDR3 reads CASSVDGYGTDEQFF. CDR3 DNA sequence: TGTGCCAGCAGCGTAGACGGGTATGGGACGGATGAGCAGTTCTTC. Full variable domain (missing parts from reference TRBV9 and TRBJ2-1): DSGVTQTPKHLITATGQRVTLRCSPRSGDLSVYWYQQSLDQGLQFLIQYYNGEERAKGNILERFSAQQFPDLHSELNLSSLELGDSALYFCASSVDGYGTDEQFFGPGTRLTVL.

This chain links TRBV9 with TRBJ2-3; D gene uncertain. The CDR3 contains 14 residues. V lost 0 bases and J 0 bases, leaving 5 bases between the germline ends. The germline CDR1 and CDR2 sequences are SGDLS and YYNGEE. CDR3 nucleotides: TGTGCCAGCAGCGTAGACTCTAGCACAGATACGCAGTATTTT. This codes for CASSVDSSTDTQYF.

V gene TRBV7-2 combines with J gene TRBJ1-1; 9 bases agree with TRBD1. The CDR3 runs 16 residues. CDR1 and CDR2 (germline): SGHTA, FQGNSA. The J segment lost 12 bases and the V segment lost 4 bases, leaving 18 bases of the junction unmatched. The chain's CDR3 is CASSSLLRDREGGTFF. The CDR3 DNA reads TGTGCCAGCAGCTCCCTACTCCGGGACAGGGAAGGTGGGACTTTCTTT. The variable domain in full, with the rest retrieved from reference TRBV7-2 and TRBJ1-1, is GAGVSQSPSNKVTEKGKDVELRCDPISGHTALYWYRQSLGQGLEFLIYFQGNSAPDKSGLPSDRFSAERTGGSVSTLTIQRTQQEDSAVYLCASSSLLRDREGGTFFGQGTRLTVV.

DNA for the CDR3: TGTGCCATCAGTGAGTCGGCGGGGACAGGGAAAGAAAAACTGTTTTTT. Encoded protein: CAISESAGTGKEKLFF. The chain links TRBV10-3 to TRBJ1-4; 9 positions agree with TRBD1. Germline CDR1 reads ENHRY; CDR2 reads SYGVKD. V shed 0 bases and J 8 bases; nucleotides not matched to a gene: 7. This CDR3 comprises 16 residues.

The genes are TRBV5-5 and TRBJ2-7, with 7 nucleotides matching TRBD1. Trimming cost V 3 bases and J 0 bases; bases outside gene matches: 3. CDR1 is SGHKS, CDR2 YYEKEE, per germline (reference sequence). The CDR3 consists of 14 residues. The DNA for the CDR3 is TGTGCCAGCAGCTCGACAGGGACCTCCTACGAGCAGTACGTC. Translated, it gives CASSSTGTSYEQYV.

J is TRBJ2-3 and V is TRBV2, with 11 positions matching TRBD1. CDR3 length: 18 amino acids. The germline V gene has CDR1 SNHLY and CDR2 FYNNEI. V shed 10 bases, J shed 7 bases, and the junction held 22 bases outside the gene matches. CDR3 bases: TGTGCCATCCTGGGCGGGACAGGGGGTACCGAAATCGGGTATACGCAGTATTTT. Translating it yields CAILGGTGGTEIGYTQYF.

The chain couples TRBV6-6 to TRBJ2-3, with D possibly called TRBD1 or TRBD2 (5 bases each). The length of the CDR3 is 16 residues. Trimming cost V 5 bases and J 0 bases, with 15 bases left between them. Germline V gene data show CDR1 as MNHNY and CDR2 as SVGAGI (reference sequence). The CDR3 DNA is TGTGCCAGCAGTCCAGGGACGGAAATAAGCACAGATACGCAGTATTTT. As protein: CASSPGTEISTDTQYF.

CDR3: CASNRDGISYEQYF. As DNA, the CDR3 is TGTGCCAGCAACCGGGACGGGATCTCCTACGAGCAGTACTTC. The rearrangement joins TRBV11-2 to TRBJ2-7; D assignment may be TRBD1 or TRBD2 (5 bases each). The germline CDR1 and CDR2 sequences are SGHAT and FQNNGV. V shed 7 bases and J shed 0 bases, with 13 bases lying between them. The CDR3 contains 14 residues.

This clone was seen a few times. The rearrangement uses TRBV6-5 and TRBJ2-2; D is ambiguous. V lost 5 bases to trimming and J lost 7 bases, with 17 bases between them. Germline CDR1 MNHEY, CDR2 SVGAGI. The CDR3 runs to 15 residues. The CDR3 protein is CASSRPGSRFGELFF. The CDR3 region has the DNA TGTGCCAGCAGTCGGCCGGGCTCCCGCTTCGGGGAGCTGTTTTTT.

This CDR3 reads CASSLGPTDSYEQYF. The CDR3 nucleotides are TGCGCCAGCAGCTTGGGCCCTACAGATTCCTACGAGCAGTACTTC. The genes are TRBV5-1 and TRBJ2-7; D is unclear. The CDR3 covers 15 residues. Germline V gene sequence: CDR1 SGHRS, CDR2 YFSETQ. V lost 0 bases and J lost 1, with 11 bases in between.

The CDR3 is CASSLDGATRPPQETQYF. The CDR3 DNA reads as TGTGCCAGCAGTCTAGATGGGGCTACTCGACCTCCACAAGAGACCCAGTACTTC. The chain links TRBV9 to TRBJ2-5, with D tentatively TRBD1 (5 bases). The CDR3 is 18 amino acids. The germline CDR1 and CDR2 sequences are SGDLS and YYNGEE. Trimming removed 5 bases at V and 2 bases at J, with 25 bases between.

The chain has TRBV9 and TRBJ1-6; TRBD1 matches 9 bases. CDR3 length: 15 residues. CDR1 is SGDLS and CDR2 is YYNGEE in the germline V gene. V trimming: 4 bases; J trimming: 8 bases; junction bases outside the gene matches: 7. The CDR3 bases are TGTGCCAGCAGCAAGGGACAGGGTTACGATTCACCCCTCCACTTT. It is translated as CASSKGQGYDSPLHF.

The V call is TRBV5-4, the J call TRBJ2-5, with 10 bases identical to TRBD2. The CDR3 runs to 16 residues. After removal of 4 bases from V and 2 bases from J, the junction contained 8 bases not matched to a gene. CDR1 is SGHNT, CDR2 YYREEE, per germline (reference sequence). The chain's CDR3 is CASSPELAGTQETQYF. CDR3 coding DNA: TGTGCCAGCAGCCCGGAACTAGCGGGGACACAAGAGACCCAGTACTTC.

This chain links TRBV9 with TRBJ1-1, with a tentative D call TRBD1 (6 bases). Germline CDR1 reads SGDLS; CDR2 reads YYNGEE. CDR3 length equals 16 residues. V was cut by 4 bases and J by 1 base, with 17 bases left in between. The chain's CDR3 is CASSSHGTFRNTEAFF. DNA for the CDR3: TGTGCCAGCAGCTCCCACGGGACATTTCGGAACACTGAAGCTTTCTTT.

V is TRBV7-2 and J is TRBJ2-1; 10 bases match TRBD1. The CDR3 length is 16 residues. Trimming removed 5 bases from V and 7 bases from J; junction bases left unmatched: 11. The V gene's germline CDR1 is SGHTA and CDR2 FQGNSA. The CDR3 loop reads CASSAAGTGALNEQFF. For the CDR3, the DNA is TGTGCCAGCAGCGCAGCCGGGACAGGGGCTTTGAATGAGCAGTTCTTC.

CDR3 sequence (DNA): TGTGCCAGCATTCCCCTCCACTTT. This gives the protein CASIPLHF. V and J are TRBV6-5 and TRBJ1-6, with no clear D. The ends were cut back, 7 bases at V and 13 bases at J, with 2 bases in the middle. The V gene's germline CDR1 is MNHEY and CDR2 SVGAGI. CDR3 length equals 8 residues.

The CDR3 protein is CASSAQPRGSNEKLFF. CDR3 nucleotides: TGCGCCAGCAGCGCTCAGCCTAGGGGGAGCAATGAAAAACTGTTTTTT. This chain links TRBV5-1 with TRBJ1-4; D may be TRBD1 (6 bases). The length of the CDR3 is 16 residues. The V and J ends lost 4 bases and 5 bases respectively, with 18 bases between them. CDR1 and CDR2 from the germline V gene are SGHRS and YFSETQ. The full variable domain, in which reference TRBV5-1 and TRBJ1-4 provide the parts outside the CDR3, is KAGVTQTPRYLIKTRGQQVTLSCSPISGHRSVSWYQQTPGQGLQFLFEYFSETQRNKGNFPGRFSGRQFSNSRSEMNVSTLELGDSALYLCASSAQPRGSNEKLFFGSGTQLSVL.